This entry features one T cell receptor beta chain sequence. For each CDR3 protein, TCRdb gives one entry from its re-call of the 5' RACE reads, without DNA. The sample holds around 370,000 distinct CDR3 sequences. This record comes from a study of monozygotic twins with inflammatory bowel disease. CDR1 and CDR2 (germline): SQVTM, ANQGSEA. CDR3 length equals 18 residues. The V and J genes are TRBV29-1 and TRBJ2-5; lacking DNA, the TRBD1 call made by TCRdb goes unchecked. This sequence originates from a human donor with ulcerative colitis or Crohn's disease, or a healthy co-twin of an affected twin (not recorded which). Input material: blood. The CDR3 reads CSVSNRDRGFLNQETQYF.